This T cell receptor beta chain came from a study of glioma-infiltrating T cells after dendritic cell vaccination. Study observations and caveats: Higher TCR clonality did not directly relate to longer survival.

With respect to this clone: Antigen specificity is unknown.

Data came from immunoSEQ multiplex PCR; TCRdb stores just in-frame clones and leaves some out. The table has nearly 85,000 clones, around nine tenths seen once. V was pared by 1 base and J by 1 base, with 7 bases between. This CDR3 has 14 residues. Germline V lookup: CDR1 SGHNT, CDR2 YENEEA. The receptor's source is a human donor with glioblastoma. V and J are TRBV11-3 and TRBJ1-1, with a possible D match to TRBD1 (5 bases). Sequencing was performed on blood, taken before dendritic cell vaccination. The CDR3 region is CASSLGRGNTEAFF. CDR3 DNA: TGTGCCAGCAGCTTAGGTAGGGGGAACACTGAAGCTTTCTTT.